The entry below gives a single TCR beta chain sequence along with its context. Its specificity is not known. Samples with a second dose at about 4 or about 12 weeks were pooled together. The sample is drawn from a study of T cell responses to AZD1222 COVID-19 vaccine. Regarding the study as a whole: None of the repertoires were sampled until the peak T cell response had passed. Clonal diversity was possibly underestimated, and the donors were mostly white British, with more females. Nearly half of spike-specific TCRs reportedly go after variant regions that carry no mutations.

The CDR3 covers 14 residues. Germline V gives CDR1 LGHNT, CDR2 FRNRAP. V shed 3 bases and J shed 2 bases, with 10 bases lying between them. Assay: immunoSEQ multiplex PCR; the TCRdb copy retains only in-frame clones and omits some. The table lists over 120,000 clones, 70% to 90% of them singletons. The sequences come from peripheral blood, collected 28 days after the second AZD1222 dose. The receptor's source is an adult who received the AZD1222 COVID-19 vaccine. This chain joins TRBV12-5 and TRBJ2-5, with D possibly being TRBD1 (6 bases). The CDR3 sequence: CASGFTGQQETQYF. CDR3 DNA sequence: TGTGCTAGTGGTTTCACCGGACAGCAAGAGACCCAGTACTTC. Full variable domain (remainder filled in from reference TRBV12-5 and TRBJ2-5): DARVTQTPRHKVTEMGQEVTMRCQPILGHNTVFWYRQTMMQGLELLAYFRNRAPLDDSGMPKDRFSAEMPDATLATLKIQPSEPRDSAVYFCASGFTGQQETQYFGPGTRLLVL.